A selection of T cell receptor beta chains follows, all from one sample in a study of OX40 agonist ivuxolimab in advanced cancers. The method was immunoSEQ multiplex PCR; TCRdb's version includes in-frame clones alone and lacks a portion of them. The sample lists 75,000 to 95,000 clones, roughly nine tenths seen once, with roughly 2.1% in the top ten. The source was CD4+ or CD8+ T cells sorted from blood, collected in a trial of the OX40 agonist ivuxolimab. The origin of the receptors is an adult with an advanced solid tumor such as melanoma, head and neck, liver or kidney cancer. The CDR3 runs from the conserved cysteine through the conserved F or W. Fields, in order: CDR3 DNA, CDR3 protein, D gene, V gene, CDR3 length, J gene, clone size. A D gene is named only where the DNA matches it firmly. Expanded clones get a size class; other rows say once, few or many, or leave the size out.

CDR3 DNA: TGTGCCAGCAGGAGCTCTAAGAGGGCCGACACCGGGGAGCTGTTTTTT
CDR3 protein: CASRSSKRADTGELFF
D gene: .
V gene: TRBV28
CDR3 length: 16
J gene: TRBJ2-2
clone size: .

CDR3 DNA: TGTGCCAGCAGCCCCCTCGTAGGGGGATCCTACGAGCAGTACTTC
CDR3 protein: CASSPLVGGSYEQYF
D gene: .
V gene: TRBV7-2
CDR3 length: 15
J gene: TRBJ2-7
clone size: .

CDR3 DNA: TGTGCCAGCAGTGAAGACGGACGGATCTCTGGAAACACCATATATTTT
CDR3 protein: CASSEDGRISGNTIYF
D gene: .
V gene: TRBV2
CDR3 length: 16
J gene: TRBJ1-3
clone size: .

CDR3 DNA: TGTGCCAGTAGACGCGGCGGATCCAACGTCCTGACTTTC
CDR3 protein: CASRRGGSNVLTF
D gene: .
V gene: TRBV19
CDR3 length: 13
J gene: TRBJ2-6
clone size: .

CDR3 DNA: TGTGCCAGCAGTGGGGACAGGCGTCGTGGTGGCTACACCTTC
CDR3 protein: CASSGDRRRGGYTF
D gene: TRBD1
V gene: TRBV27
CDR3 length: 14
J gene: TRBJ1-2
clone size: once

CDR3 DNA: TGTGCCAGCAGCCATCAGGCTAGCGGGAGTACTTTAACCGGGGAGCTGTTTTTT
CDR3 protein: CASSHQASGSTLTGELFF
D gene: TRBD2
V gene: TRBV5-4
CDR3 length: 18
J gene: TRBJ2-2
clone size: .

CDR3 DNA: TGTGCCAGCAGCCGCGACGGGCCCACTGAAAAACTGTTTTTT
CDR3 protein: CASSRDGPTEKLFF
D gene: .
V gene: TRBV7-9
CDR3 length: 14
J gene: TRBJ1-4
clone size: .

CDR3 DNA: TGTGCCAGCAGTTTATCCCAGCCGAAATTGGGTGAAGCTTTCTTT
CDR3 protein: CASSLSQPKLGEAFF
D gene: .
V gene: TRBV27
CDR3 length: 15
J gene: TRBJ1-1
clone size: .

CDR3 DNA: TGTGCCTGGATTGGGTTGGGGTGGGGAAACACCATATATTTT
CDR3 protein: CAWIGLGWGNTIYF
D gene: .
V gene: TRBV30
CDR3 length: 14
J gene: TRBJ1-3
clone size: .

CDR3 DNA: TGTGCCAGCACCTCTCCGGGGTATGGCGAGCAGTACTTC
CDR3 protein: CASTSPGYGEQYF
D gene: .
V gene: TRBV6-5
CDR3 length: 13
J gene: TRBJ2-7
clone size: .

CDR3 DNA: TGCGCCAGCAGCCAGGGGACCACGTGGACCTACGAGCAGTACTTC
CDR3 protein: CASSQGTTWTYEQYF
D gene: .
V gene: TRBV4-1
CDR3 length: 15
J gene: TRBJ2-7
clone size: .

CDR3 DNA: TGTGCCAGTAGTCGGCAGGGGACCTCCACAGATACGCAGTATTTT
CDR3 protein: CASSRQGTSTDTQYF
D gene: .
V gene: TRBV19
CDR3 length: 15
J gene: TRBJ2-3
clone size: .

CDR3 DNA: TGTGCCAGCAGCCTCGTGACTAAGACAGGCTACGAGCAGTACTTC
CDR3 protein: CASSLVTKTGYEQYF
D gene: .
V gene: TRBV7-9
CDR3 length: 15
J gene: TRBJ2-7
clone size: .

CDR3 DNA: TGCAGCGCCGAGGCAGGTACTATGAACACTGAAGCTTTCTTT
CDR3 protein: CSAEAGTMNTEAFF
D gene: .
V gene: TRBV29-1
CDR3 length: 14
J gene: TRBJ1-1
clone size: .

CDR3 DNA: TGTGCCTGGAGAAACGACAGGGGGCACACCGGGGAGCTGTTTTTT
CDR3 protein: CAWRNDRGHTGELFF
D gene: TRBD1
V gene: TRBV30
CDR3 length: 15
J gene: TRBJ2-2
clone size: .

CDR3 DNA: TGTGCCAGCAGCAAGCCAGGACGAGAGACCCAGTACTTC
CDR3 protein: CASSKPGRETQYF
D gene: .
V gene: TRBV11-3
CDR3 length: 13
J gene: TRBJ2-5
clone size: few

CDR3 DNA: TGTGCCAGCAGCACCAATGGGAATACCTTCACTGAAGCTTTCTTT
CDR3 protein: CASSTNGNTFTEAFF
D gene: .
V gene: TRBV28
CDR3 length: 15
J gene: TRBJ1-1
clone size: .

CDR3 DNA: TGTGCCAGCATGCTCCTTCCCGGACTAGCGGGGACAGATACGCAGTATTTT
CDR3 protein: CASMLLPGLAGTDTQYF
D gene: TRBD2
V gene: TRBV2
CDR3 length: 17
J gene: TRBJ2-3
clone size: .

CDR3 DNA: TGCGCCAGCAGCCCCCTCGGAGGGAACACCGGGGAGCTGTTTTTT
CDR3 protein: CASSPLGGNTGELFF
D gene: .
V gene: TRBV4-1
CDR3 length: 15
J gene: TRBJ2-2
clone size: .

CDR3 DNA: TGTGCCAGCAGCCCCGGACAGTCGGTCACCGGGGAGCTGTTTTTT
CDR3 protein: CASSPGQSVTGELFF
D gene: .
V gene: TRBV5-4
CDR3 length: 15
J gene: TRBJ2-2
clone size: .

CDR3 DNA: TGTGCCAGCAGTCCCGGGACAGGGTATAATGAGCAGTTCTTC
CDR3 protein: CASSPGTGYNEQFF
D gene: TRBD1
V gene: TRBV28
CDR3 length: 14
J gene: TRBJ2-1
clone size: once

CDR3 DNA: TGTGCCAGCTCACAGGATGCAACTAATGAAAAACTGTTTTTT
CDR3 protein: CASSQDATNEKLFF
D gene: .
V gene: TRBV18
CDR3 length: 14
J gene: TRBJ1-4
clone size: .

CDR3 DNA: TGTGCCAGTAGTAAGGGGGGACCGAACACTGAAGCTTTCTTT
CDR3 protein: CASSKGGPNTEAFF
D gene: .
V gene: TRBV19
CDR3 length: 14
J gene: TRBJ1-1
clone size: .

CDR3 DNA: TGTGCCAGTAGTATAGGAAAGCCCACAGATACGCAGTATTTT
CDR3 protein: CASSIGKPTDTQYF
D gene: .
V gene: TRBV19
CDR3 length: 14
J gene: TRBJ2-3
clone size: .

CDR3 DNA: TGTGCCTGGTTGGGCAGGGGATTCTTTGGAAACACCATATATTTT
CDR3 protein: CAWLGRGFFGNTIYF
D gene: .
V gene: TRBV30
CDR3 length: 15
J gene: TRBJ1-3
clone size: .

CDR3 DNA: TGCGCCAGCAGCCCCCCCGGCTCGATGAGCTCCTACGAGCAGTACTTC
CDR3 protein: CASSPPGSMSSYEQYF
D gene: .
V gene: TRBV5-1
CDR3 length: 16
J gene: TRBJ2-7
clone size: few

CDR3 DNA: TGTGCCAGCAGCTTAAGTGTTTATGGGGGTACTGGAAACACCATATATTTT
CDR3 protein: CASSLSVYGGTGNTIYF
D gene: .
V gene: TRBV7-9
CDR3 length: 17
J gene: TRBJ1-3
clone size: .

CDR3 DNA: TGTGCCAGCAGCTTAGGGACCGGGACAGCTCCCTACGAGCAGTACTTC
CDR3 protein: CASSLGTGTAPYEQYF
D gene: TRBD1
V gene: TRBV7-8
CDR3 length: 16
J gene: TRBJ2-7
clone size: once

CDR3 DNA: TGTGCCAGTAGACTGACAGGGCATAGCAATCAGCCCCAGCATTTT
CDR3 protein: CASRLTGHSNQPQHF
D gene: TRBD1
V gene: TRBV19
CDR3 length: 15
J gene: TRBJ1-5
clone size: .

CDR3 DNA: TGTGCCAGCAGCCGAACGACAGGGTCCGGCACTGAAGCTTTCTTT
CDR3 protein: CASSRTTGSGTEAFF
D gene: TRBD1
V gene: TRBV4-2
CDR3 length: 15
J gene: TRBJ1-1
clone size: .

CDR3 DNA: TGCGCCAGCAGTTCCGTCGATAATTCACCCCTCCACTTT
CDR3 protein: CASSSVDNSPLHF
D gene: .
V gene: TRBV5-1
CDR3 length: 13
J gene: TRBJ1-6
clone size: .

CDR3 DNA: TGCGCCAGCAGCGTAGGGGACGGTCGAGGCACTGAAGCTTTCTTT
CDR3 protein: CASSVGDGRGTEAFF
D gene: .
V gene: TRBV5-1
CDR3 length: 15
J gene: TRBJ1-1
clone size: .

CDR3 DNA: TGTGCCAGCTCACCACCGGGGGGGATTAGCAATCAGCCCCAGCATTTT
CDR3 protein: CASSPPGGISNQPQHF
D gene: .
V gene: TRBV18
CDR3 length: 16
J gene: TRBJ1-5
clone size: .

CDR3 DNA: TGTGCCTGGAGATCGTACCTGGAGGGGGCGATTCACTACGAGCAGTACTTC
CDR3 protein: CAWRSYLEGAIHYEQYF
D gene: .
V gene: TRBV30
CDR3 length: 17
J gene: TRBJ2-7
clone size: .

CDR3 DNA: TGCGCCAGCAGCTTGGTTCCGGGGGCCTACGAGCAGTACTTC
CDR3 protein: CASSLVPGAYEQYF
D gene: .
V gene: TRBV5-1
CDR3 length: 14
J gene: TRBJ2-7
clone size: .

CDR3 DNA: TGTGCCAGCAGCGGACTAGCGGGAGAGACCCAGTACTTC
CDR3 protein: CASSGLAGETQYF
D gene: TRBD2
V gene: TRBV5-4
CDR3 length: 13
J gene: TRBJ2-5
clone size: .

CDR3 DNA: TGCGCCAGCAGCGCAGGGACAGGGTCAACTAATGAAAAACTGTTTTTT
CDR3 protein: CASSAGTGSTNEKLFF
D gene: TRBD1
V gene: TRBV5-1
CDR3 length: 16
J gene: TRBJ1-4
clone size: .

CDR3 DNA: TGTGCCAGCACCCGGGACAGGACCTACGAGCAGTACTTC
CDR3 protein: CASTRDRTYEQYF
D gene: TRBD1
V gene: TRBV7-9
CDR3 length: 13
J gene: TRBJ2-7
clone size: .

CDR3 DNA: TGCGCCAGCAGCTCTAGCGGGAGGGCCTGGAATGAGCAGTTCTTC
CDR3 protein: CASSSSGRAWNEQFF
D gene: TRBD2
V gene: TRBV5-1
CDR3 length: 15
J gene: TRBJ2-1
clone size: .

CDR3 DNA: TGTGCCAGTAGTCCACTCCTAGCGCGAAACTACAATGAGCAGTTCTTC
CDR3 protein: CASSPLLARNYNEQFF
D gene: .
V gene: TRBV19
CDR3 length: 16
J gene: TRBJ2-1
clone size: .

CDR3 DNA: TGTGCCAGCAGCTCAAGGACAGTTAATTCACCCCTCCACTTT
CDR3 protein: CASSSRTVNSPLHF
D gene: .
V gene: TRBV5-4
CDR3 length: 14
J gene: TRBJ1-6
clone size: .

CDR3 DNA: TGCGCCAGCAGCCAACCGACAGGGAACACTGAAGCTTTCTTT
CDR3 protein: CASSQPTGNTEAFF
D gene: .
V gene: TRBV5-1
CDR3 length: 14
J gene: TRBJ1-1
clone size: .

CDR3 DNA: TGTGCCAGCAGACTGAGGCGGGAGTTACAAGAGACCCAGTACTTC
CDR3 protein: CASRLRRELQETQYF
D gene: TRBD2
V gene: TRBV2
CDR3 length: 15
J gene: TRBJ2-5
clone size: .

CDR3 DNA: TGTGCCAGCTCACCACTTGGGGTATCAGGGACGAACTATGGCTACACCTTC
CDR3 protein: CASSPLGVSGTNYGYTF
D gene: .
V gene: TRBV18
CDR3 length: 17
J gene: TRBJ1-2
clone size: .

CDR3 DNA: TGTGCCAGCAGCTTGGGGCGGGGCTTAGTCGGGGAGCTGTTTTTT
CDR3 protein: CASSLGRGLVGELFF
D gene: .
V gene: TRBV7-2
CDR3 length: 15
J gene: TRBJ2-2
clone size: .

CDR3 DNA: TGTGCCAGCAGCTCGACGTCAGGGAATGAGCAGTTCTTC
CDR3 protein: CASSSTSGNEQFF
D gene: .
V gene: TRBV7-2
CDR3 length: 13
J gene: TRBJ2-1
clone size: .

CDR3 DNA: TGTGCCTGGAGTGTGCTAGCCCTACCCAATGAGCAGTTCTTC
CDR3 protein: CAWSVLALPNEQFF
D gene: .
V gene: TRBV30
CDR3 length: 14
J gene: TRBJ2-1
clone size: .

CDR3 DNA: TGCAGCGTTGGAATACAGGGCACAGATACGCAGTATTTT
CDR3 protein: CSVGIQGTDTQYF
D gene: .
V gene: TRBV29-1
CDR3 length: 13
J gene: TRBJ2-3
clone size: .

CDR3 DNA: TGTGCCTGGAGGGTCCCGGTTACCGGGGAGCTGTTTTTT
CDR3 protein: CAWRVPVTGELFF
D gene: .
V gene: TRBV30
CDR3 length: 13
J gene: TRBJ2-2
clone size: .

CDR3 DNA: TGTGCCAGCAGCTTAGGTGACCGACAGGTGAACACTGAAGCTTTCTTT
CDR3 protein: CASSLGDRQVNTEAFF
D gene: .
V gene: TRBV7-9
CDR3 length: 16
J gene: TRBJ1-1
clone size: .

CDR3 DNA: TGCGCCAGCAGCCACCCGGCGGATACGCAGTATTTT
CDR3 protein: CASSHPADTQYF
D gene: .
V gene: TRBV4-1
CDR3 length: 12
J gene: TRBJ2-3
clone size: .

CDR3 DNA: TGTGCCAGCAGTTTGCCCCCCTCTTTAAACACCATATATTTT
CDR3 protein: CASSLPPSLNTIYF
D gene: .
V gene: TRBV27
CDR3 length: 14
J gene: TRBJ1-3
clone size: .

CDR3 DNA: TGTGCCAGCAGCTCGGGACTAGCGGAGGTGGGAGATACGCAGTATTTT
CDR3 protein: CASSSGLAEVGDTQYF
D gene: TRBD2
V gene: TRBV7-9
CDR3 length: 16
J gene: TRBJ2-3
clone size: .

CDR3 DNA: TGTGCCAGCAGCCCAGCAGCCGGGACTTATGGAAGTGAGCAGTTCTTC
CDR3 protein: CASSPAAGTYGSEQFF
D gene: .
V gene: TRBV11-2
CDR3 length: 16
J gene: TRBJ2-1
clone size: .